Listed below are T cell receptor beta chains from one sample, sequenced in a study of cytomegalovirus exposure and HLA in healthy donors. Assay: immunoSEQ multiplex PCR; the TCRdb copy retains only in-frame clones and omits some. The sample includes tens of thousands of clones, roughly 75% of them seen just once. Material: PBMCs. The receptors were sampled from a male donor in good health and CMV-seronegative. Each CDR3 is given with its conserved first and last residue. D genes are given only for firm matches. Rows give clone size only sometimes, using once, few, many, or a class for an expanded clone.

clone_size: .
v_call: TRBV10-2
j_call: TRBJ1-4
cdr3_length: 13
d_call: TRBD1
cdr3_aa: CASSERTGRKLFF
cdr3_nt: TGCGCCAGCAGTGAGAGGACAGGCAGGAAACTGTTTTTT

clone_size: .
v_call: TRBV4-3
j_call: TRBJ2-7
cdr3_length: 15
d_call: TRBD1
cdr3_aa: CASSQGPGGSYEQYF
cdr3_nt: TGCGCCAGCAGCCAAGGGCCAGGGGGTTCGTACGAGCAGTACTTC

clone_size: .
v_call: TRBV2
j_call: TRBJ2-6
cdr3_length: 15
d_call: .
cdr3_aa: CASSSGQTGANVLTF
cdr3_nt: TGTGCCAGCAGCTCAGGACAGACTGGGGCCAACGTCCTGACTTTC

clone_size: .
v_call: TRBV7-2
j_call: TRBJ2-5
cdr3_length: 13
d_call: TRBD2
cdr3_aa: CASSLGTRETQYF
cdr3_nt: TGTGCCAGCAGCTTGGGGACTAGGGAGACCCAGTACTTC

clone_size: few
v_call: TRBV27
j_call: TRBJ2-3
cdr3_length: 15
d_call: .
cdr3_aa: CASSLRLGTTDTQYF
cdr3_nt: TGTGCCAGCAGTCTTAGGCTAGGAACCACAGATACGCAGTATTTT

clone_size: .
v_call: TRBV6-5
j_call: TRBJ1-1
cdr3_length: 12
d_call: TRBD1
cdr3_aa: CASRTGVTEAFF
cdr3_nt: TGTGCCAGCAGGACAGGGGTCACTGAAGCTTTCTTT

clone_size: .
v_call: TRBV6-5
j_call: TRBJ1-1
cdr3_length: 13
d_call: .
cdr3_aa: CASSLDRNTEAFF
cdr3_nt: TGTGCCAGCAGTTTGGACAGGAACACTGAAGCTTTCTTT

clone_size: .
v_call: TRBV7-9
j_call: TRBJ1-4
cdr3_length: 15
d_call: .
cdr3_aa: CASSLDGATNEKLFF
cdr3_nt: TGTGCCAGCAGCTTAGACGGAGCAACTAATGAAAAACTGTTTTTT

clone_size: .
v_call: TRBV5-6
j_call: TRBJ2-7
cdr3_length: 16
d_call: .
cdr3_aa: CASSHLRVLGRYEQYF
cdr3_nt: TGTGCCAGCAGCCATCTGCGGGTACTCGGGCGGTACGAGCAGTACTTC

clone_size: .
v_call: TRBV18
j_call: TRBJ2-7
cdr3_length: 12
d_call: .
cdr3_aa: CASSYNSYEQYF
cdr3_nt: TGTGCCAGCTCATACAACTCCTACGAGCAGTACTTC

clone_size: .
v_call: TRBV5-1
j_call: TRBJ1-6
cdr3_length: 14
d_call: .
cdr3_aa: CASSLAAENSPLHF
cdr3_nt: TGCGCCAGCAGCTTGGCCGCAGAAAATTCACCCCTCCACTTT

clone_size: .
v_call: TRBV5-8
j_call: TRBJ2-1
cdr3_length: 14
d_call: .
cdr3_aa: CASDYGEILNEQFF
cdr3_nt: TGTGCCAGCGACTACGGAGAGATCCTGAATGAGCAGTTCTTC

clone_size: few
v_call: TRBV28
j_call: TRBJ2-7
cdr3_length: 14
d_call: .
cdr3_aa: CASSFLGLDYEQYF
cdr3_nt: TGTGCCAGCAGTTTCCTGGGACTGGACTACGAGCAGTACTTC

clone_size: .
v_call: TRBV27
j_call: TRBJ2-5
cdr3_length: 16
d_call: TRBD1
cdr3_aa: CASSLSGTGGLKTQYF
cdr3_nt: TGTGCCAGCAGTTTAAGCGGGACAGGGGGCTTGAAGACCCAGTACTTC

clone_size: .
v_call: TRBV19
j_call: TRBJ2-7
cdr3_length: 15
d_call: TRBD1
cdr3_aa: CASSITGTGGYEQYF
cdr3_nt: TGTGCCAGTAGTATCACCGGGACAGGGGGCTACGAGCAGTACTTC

clone_size: .
v_call: TRBV6-1
j_call: TRBJ2-1
cdr3_length: 15
d_call: .
cdr3_aa: CASSATRDTFNEQFF
cdr3_nt: TGTGCCAGCAGCGCCACCCGGGACACTTTCAATGAGCAGTTCTTC

clone_size: .
v_call: TRBV6-4
j_call: TRBJ2-3
cdr3_length: 16
d_call: .
cdr3_aa: CASSDRPFGSTDTQYF
cdr3_nt: TGTGCCAGCAGTGACAGGCCGTTCGGGTCCACAGATACGCAGTATTTT

clone_size: .
v_call: TRBV6-1
j_call: TRBJ1-3
cdr3_length: 16
d_call: .
cdr3_aa: CASSEFLPTSGNTIYF
cdr3_nt: TGTGCCAGCAGTGAGTTTTTGCCGACTTCTGGAAACACCATATATTTT

clone_size: .
v_call: TRBV5-1
j_call: TRBJ1-1
cdr3_length: 15
d_call: .
cdr3_aa: CASSSSGITNTEAFF
cdr3_nt: TGCGCCAGCAGCTCCTCAGGGATCACGAACACTGAAGCTTTCTTT

clone_size: .
v_call: TRBV7-2
j_call: TRBJ1-2
cdr3_length: 16
d_call: .
cdr3_aa: CASSLARQIANYGYTF
cdr3_nt: TGTGCCAGCAGCTTAGCGCGACAGATAGCTAACTATGGCTACACCTTC

clone_size: .
v_call: TRBV5-4
j_call: TRBJ2-3
cdr3_length: 16
d_call: TRBD2
cdr3_aa: CASSRLAGLSTDTQYF
cdr3_nt: TGTGCCAGCAGTCGACTAGCGGGACTAAGCACAGATACGCAGTATTTT

clone_size: few
v_call: TRBV5-1
j_call: TRBJ2-7
cdr3_length: 16
d_call: .
cdr3_aa: CASSLDALGRANEQYF
cdr3_nt: TGCGCCAGCAGCTTGGATGCCCTCGGCAGGGCCAACGAGCAGTACTTC

clone_size: .
v_call: TRBV6-5
j_call: TRBJ1-1
cdr3_length: 15
d_call: .
cdr3_aa: CASSHSPQMNTEAFF
cdr3_nt: TGTGCCAGCAGTCACTCCCCACAGATGAACACTGAAGCTTTCTTT

clone_size: few
v_call: TRBV7-8
j_call: TRBJ2-5
cdr3_length: 16
d_call: TRBD2
cdr3_aa: CASSSWTSGDGETQYF
cdr3_nt: TGTGCCAGCAGCTCTTGGACTAGCGGGGATGGGGAGACCCAGTACTTC

clone_size: .
v_call: TRBV29-1
j_call: TRBJ2-5
cdr3_length: 14
d_call: TRBD2
cdr3_aa: CSVRASGRADEQYF
cdr3_nt: TGCAGCGTCCGGGCTAGCGGGAGGGCGGATGAGCAGTACTTC

clone_size: .
v_call: TRBV18
j_call: TRBJ2-1
cdr3_length: 14
d_call: .
cdr3_aa: CASSPRQGGNEQFF
cdr3_nt: TGTGCCAGCTCACCACGCCAGGGTGGCAATGAGCAGTTCTTC

clone_size: .
v_call: TRBV5-1
j_call: TRBJ1-5
cdr3_length: 14
d_call: .
cdr3_aa: CASSLDSLNQPQNF
cdr3_nt: TGCGCCAGCAGCTTGGACAGCCTTAATCAGCCCCAGAATTTT

clone_size: .
v_call: TRBV19
j_call: TRBJ2-5
cdr3_length: 15
d_call: .
cdr3_aa: CASTDYLGGVETQYF
cdr3_nt: TGTGCCAGTACGGACTACCTCGGAGGGGTGGAGACCCAGTACTTC

clone_size: .
v_call: TRBV7-2
j_call: TRBJ2-7
cdr3_length: 12
d_call: .
cdr3_aa: CASSFGLYEQYF
cdr3_nt: TGTGCCAGCAGCTTTGGGCTATACGAGCAGTACTTC

clone_size: .
v_call: TRBV28
j_call: TRBJ1-1
cdr3_length: 13
d_call: .
cdr3_aa: CASSLRRAAEAFF
cdr3_nt: TGTGCCAGCAGCCTAAGGCGCGCGGCAGAAGCTTTCTTT

clone_size: .
v_call: TRBV7-9
j_call: TRBJ2-7
cdr3_length: 14
d_call: .
cdr3_aa: CSSSPRDISYEQYF
cdr3_nt: TGTTCCAGCAGCCCTCGGGACATTTCCTACGAGCAGTACTTC

clone_size: few
v_call: TRBV6-5
j_call: TRBJ1-5
cdr3_length: 15
d_call: TRBD1
cdr3_aa: CASSPGTAQRGAQHF
cdr3_nt: TGTGCCAGCAGCCCCGGGACAGCCCAAAGAGGAGCCCAGCATTTT

clone_size: .
v_call: TRBV6-1
j_call: TRBJ1-2
cdr3_length: 14
d_call: .
cdr3_aa: CASSEGGVPYGYTF
cdr3_nt: TGTGCCAGCAGTGAAGGGGGGGTCCCCTATGGCTACACCTTC

clone_size: .
v_call: TRBV7-2
j_call: TRBJ2-1
cdr3_length: 15
d_call: TRBD2
cdr3_aa: CASSPYGGGYNEQFF
cdr3_nt: TGTGCCAGCAGCCCATACGGGGGGGGATACAATGAGCAGTTCTTC

clone_size: .
v_call: TRBV2
j_call: TRBJ1-5
cdr3_length: 17
d_call: .
cdr3_aa: CASRPDNYRDSNQPQHF
cdr3_nt: TGTGCCAGCAGACCTGATAATTACAGGGATAGCAATCAGCCCCAGCATTTT

clone_size: .
v_call: TRBV4-1
j_call: TRBJ2-1
cdr3_length: 17
d_call: .
cdr3_aa: CASSQVRNRSYYNEKFF
cdr3_nt: TGCGCCAGCAGCCAAGTCAGGAACAGGTCCTATTATAATGAGAAGTTCTTC

clone_size: .
v_call: TRBV7-2
j_call: TRBJ1-2
cdr3_length: 14
d_call: .
cdr3_aa: CASSQSPGRSGYTF
cdr3_nt: TGTGCCAGCAGCCAGTCGCCAGGGCGCTCTGGCTACACCTTC

clone_size: .
v_call: TRBV5-1
j_call: TRBJ2-2
cdr3_length: 14
d_call: .
cdr3_aa: CASSSTANTGELFF
cdr3_nt: TGCGCCAGCAGCTCCACAGCGAACACCGGGGAGCTGTTTTTT

clone_size: .
v_call: TRBV7-8
j_call: TRBJ1-1
cdr3_length: 13
d_call: .
cdr3_aa: CASSSRTARGAFF
cdr3_nt: TGTGCCAGCAGCTCCCGGACAGCCCGGGGAGCTTTCTTT

clone_size: .
v_call: TRBV28
j_call: TRBJ2-2
cdr3_length: 16
d_call: TRBD1
cdr3_aa: CASSRWTGTVTGELFF
cdr3_nt: TGTGCCAGCAGTCGATGGACAGGGACTGTCACCGGGGAGCTGTTTTTT

clone_size: medium-sized
v_call: TRBV6-6
j_call: TRBJ2-1
cdr3_length: 14
d_call: TRBD2
cdr3_aa: CASRREGSYNEQFF
cdr3_nt: TGTGCCAGCAGACGGGAGGGCTCCTACAATGAGCAGTTCTTC

clone_size: .
v_call: TRBV7-2
j_call: TRBJ2-1
cdr3_length: 13
d_call: TRBD2
cdr3_aa: CASSRGLDNEQFF
cdr3_nt: TGTGCCAGCAGCCGCGGACTAGACAATGAGCAGTTCTTC

clone_size: .
v_call: TRBV5-6
j_call: TRBJ1-2
cdr3_length: 16
d_call: .
cdr3_aa: CASSFLSTAINYGYTF
cdr3_nt: TGTGCCAGCAGTTTTCTCTCGACAGCCATTAACTATGGCTACACCTTC

clone_size: .
v_call: TRBV6-1
j_call: TRBJ2-7
cdr3_length: 12
d_call: .
cdr3_aa: CASSDSGSEQYF
cdr3_nt: TGTGCCAGCAGTGACTCAGGTTCCGAGCAGTACTTC

clone_size: .
v_call: TRBV7-2
j_call: TRBJ2-5
cdr3_length: 15
d_call: TRBD2
cdr3_aa: CASSLKAGVTETQYF
cdr3_nt: TGTGCCAGCAGCCTAAAAGCGGGGGTAACAGAGACCCAGTACTTC

clone_size: few
v_call: TRBV4-1
j_call: TRBJ1-1
cdr3_length: 15
d_call: .
cdr3_aa: CASSQVSGMNTEAFF
cdr3_nt: TGCGCCAGCAGCCAAGTGTCAGGGATGAACACTGAAGCTTTCTTT

clone_size: few
v_call: TRBV4-3
j_call: TRBJ2-7
cdr3_length: 13
d_call: .
cdr3_aa: CASSPRPIDEQYF
cdr3_nt: TGCGCCAGCAGCCCCCGCCCCATAGACGAGCAGTACTTC

clone_size: .
v_call: TRBV29-1
j_call: TRBJ2-7
cdr3_length: 14
d_call: TRBD1
cdr3_aa: CSVGPGGGGYEQYF
cdr3_nt: TGCAGCGTTGGCCCAGGGGGCGGAGGCTACGAGCAGTACTTC

clone_size: .
v_call: TRBV14
j_call: TRBJ1-1
cdr3_length: 13
d_call: .
cdr3_aa: CASSYAGNTEAFF
cdr3_nt: TGTGCCAGCAGCTACGCAGGGAACACTGAAGCTTTCTTT

clone_size: .
v_call: TRBV10-3
j_call: TRBJ2-6
cdr3_length: 15
d_call: TRBD1
cdr3_aa: CAISADRAGANVLTF
cdr3_nt: TGTGCCATCAGTGCGGACAGGGCTGGGGCCAACGTCCTGACTTTC

clone_size: .
v_call: TRBV7-2
j_call: TRBJ1-6
cdr3_length: 16
d_call: TRBD1
cdr3_aa: CASSPGTAYYNSPLHF
cdr3_nt: TGTGCCAGCAGCCCCGGGACAGCGTACTATAATTCACCCCTCCACTTT

clone_size: .
v_call: TRBV2
j_call: TRBJ2-2
cdr3_length: 17
d_call: .
cdr3_aa: CASSEKRADRYSGELFF
cdr3_nt: TGTGCCAGCAGTGAAAAGAGGGCAGACCGTTATTCCGGGGAGCTGTTTTTT

clone_size: .
v_call: TRBV5-5
j_call: TRBJ2-5
cdr3_length: 14
d_call: .
cdr3_aa: CASSLERGQETQYF
cdr3_nt: TGTGCCAGCAGCTTGGAACGGGGCCAAGAGACCCAGTACTTC

clone_size: .
v_call: TRBV2
j_call: TRBJ1-2
cdr3_length: 14
d_call: .
cdr3_aa: CASSEGLDYYGYPF
cdr3_nt: TGTGCCAGCAGTGAAGGATTGGACTACTATGGCTACCCCTTC